One TCR beta chain is described in this entry. The data are from a study of blood T cell repertoires in COVID-19. Sequencing was performed with immunoSEQ multiplex PCR; in TCRdb, only in-frame clones are kept and a portion is missing. The repertoire includes about 230,000 clones, 75% to 90% of them detected once, and about 27% sits in the top ten. This CDR3 has 17 amino acids. Germline V lookup: CDR1 LNHDA, CDR2 SQIVND (reference sequence). The ends lost 6 bases at V and 6 bases at J; junction bases unmatched: 14. This receptor was taken from a man aged 40-55 years with acute or convalescent COVID-19. The rearrangement joins TRBV19 to TRBJ2-2; 9 bases fit TRBD1. The specimen sequenced was peripheral blood. The CDR3 sequence is CASSIGPWDRAAGELFF. DNA for the CDR3: TGTGCCAGTAGCATTGGCCCCTGGGACAGGGCGGCCGGGGAGCTGTTTTTT.